This T cell receptor beta chain was retrieved from a study of T-cell reconstitution after alpha-beta-depleted transplantation in children. The germline gives CDR1 SGHAT, CDR2 FQNNGV. The CDR3 contains 15 residues. Unmatched junction bases numbered 8, after V lost 5 bases and J lost 10 bases. This clonotype was seen more than once but under ten times. Unique molecular identifiers were incorporated into the prepared TCRbeta library. TCRdb ran MiXCR on the PCR reads and lists one entry per CDR3 protein. This sample has approximately 350,000 distinct CDR3 sequences, with 13% found just once. Specimen: PBMCs, collected from the stem cell graft. The sequence came from a human donor who donated a stem cell graft to a child with Fanconi anemia. This chain joins TRBV11-2 and TRBJ1-6, with 10 bases fitting TRBD1. The DNA for the CDR3 is TGTGCCAGCAGCCACCCCGGGACAGGGGTATCACCCCTCCACTTT. It translates to CASSHPGTGVSPLHF. The full variable domain, rest sourced from reference TRBV11-2 and TRBJ1-6, is EAGVAQSPRYKIIEKRQSVAFWCNPISGHATLYWYQQILGQGPKLLIQFQNNGVVDDSQLPKDRFSAERLKGVDSTLKIQPAKLEDSAVYLCASSHPGTGVSPLHFGNGTRLTVT.